This T cell receptor beta chain was recovered during a study of T cells expressing NK-cell markers. About the study: It was sorted CD3+CD56+NKG2C+, CD3+CD56+NKG2C- and CD3+CD56-NKG2C+ T cells that supplied the TCR beta repertoires. HCMV seropositivity characterized most of the eight sequenced donors, and seronegativity one.

Study observations and caveats: The CD3+CD56-NKG2C+ fraction of a handful of donors was also led by these clonotypes. Among CD8+ T cells from 5 to 7 donors, dominant NKG2C+ clonotypes accounted for roughly 1.0-7.0%.

As regards this clonotype: No antigen is known for it.

The CDR3 loop spans 12 amino acids. CDR1 and CDR2 from the germline V gene are SGDLS and YYNGEE. TCRdb re-called the 5' RACE reads and catalogs CDR3 proteins one per entry, DNA excluded. This repertoire includes tens of thousands of distinct CDR3 sequences. What was sequenced was blood T cells: a sorted CD56 or NKG2C T cell subset, CD4+ or CD8+ T cells, or bulk PBMC T cells (not recorded which). This clonotype was obtained from a woman aged 18 to 69 in good health. The chain recombines TRBV9 with TRBJ2-1. CDR3 amino acids: CASSESAGEQFF.